This T cell receptor (beta chain) was captured by sequencing in a study of molecular identifiers for immune sequencing clone quantification. CDR1 SGHRS and CDR2 YFSETQ come from the germline V gene. There are 16 residues in the CDR3. The V end lost 0 bases, the J end lost 0 bases, and 12 bases lay between the germline ends. This clonotype was seen at least ten times. MiXCR, run by TCRdb on the PCR reads, gives a single entry per CDR3 protein. The top ten hold about 0.81% of the sample, which has about 300,000 distinct CDR3 sequences, 20% to 25% seen once. The receptor's source is a human donor in good health. Some libraries in this study had Jurkat cell RNA spiked in. This chain uses TRBV5-1 with TRBJ1-1; no clear D gene. The sequenced material came from naive CD8+ T cells from blood, with Jurkat cell RNA spiked in. Subset of the sample: FACS-sorted CD8+CD4-CCR7+CD45RA+ naive T cells. The CDR3 DNA reads TGCGCCAGCAGCTTGGATGGAACTTTACTGAACACTGAAGCTTTCTTT. Translation gives CASSLDGTLLNTEAFF.